The clone carrying this TCR beta chain was counted at least ten times. The antigen is unknown. This entry is derived from a study of T-cell reconstitution after alpha-beta-depleted transplantation in children. Study results and limitations: Surviving recipient T cells and intrathymic progenitors accounted for some patients' high TCRbeta diversity at day 60. The origin of alpha-beta T cells about two months after transplant was reportedly several hundred expanded graft clones. When one year had passed after transplant, most T-cell counts and diversity came from newly produced T cells.

The TCRbeta library incorporated unique molecular identifiers. TCRdb fed the PCR reads into MiXCR, producing one record per CDR3 protein. The table has about a million distinct CDR3 sequences, 25% to 30% seen once; the top ten hold roughly 30%. Germline trimming cut 1 base from V and 6 bases from J; bases unmatched to any gene: 4. The germline CDR1 and CDR2 sequences are LNHNV and YYDKDF (reference sequence). The CDR3 spans 14 residues. The chain employs TRBV15 and TRBJ2-3; TRBD1 matches 7 bases. This sequence originates from a boy under two years old who had a stem cell transplant for SCID, so the T cells may come from the graft donor. Sequencing was performed on PBMCs, mostly from graft donor cells, taken 360 days after TCRalphabeta/CD19-depleted stem cell transplant. CDR3 loop: CATSRGQGSDTQYF. The CDR3 nucleotides are TGTGCCACCAGCAGAGGACAGGGTTCGGATACGCAGTATTTT.